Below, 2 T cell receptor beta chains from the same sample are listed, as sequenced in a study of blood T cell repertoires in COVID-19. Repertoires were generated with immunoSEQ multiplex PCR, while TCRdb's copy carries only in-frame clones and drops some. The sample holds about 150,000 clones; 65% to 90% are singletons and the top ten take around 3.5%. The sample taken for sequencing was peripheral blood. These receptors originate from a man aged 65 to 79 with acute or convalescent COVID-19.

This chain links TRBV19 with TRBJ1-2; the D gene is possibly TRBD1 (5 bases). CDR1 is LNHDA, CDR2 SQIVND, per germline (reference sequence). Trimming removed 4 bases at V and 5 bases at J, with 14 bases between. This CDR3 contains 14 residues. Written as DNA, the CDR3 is TGTGCCAGTAGTACCTCCGACAGACTTTATGGCTACACCTTC. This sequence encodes CASSTSDRLYGYTF.

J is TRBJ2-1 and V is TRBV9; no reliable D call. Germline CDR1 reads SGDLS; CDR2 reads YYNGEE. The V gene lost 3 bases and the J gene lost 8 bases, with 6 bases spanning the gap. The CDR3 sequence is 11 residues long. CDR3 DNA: TGTGCCAGCAGCGCCTTTGATGAGCAGTTCTTC. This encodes CASSAFDEQFF. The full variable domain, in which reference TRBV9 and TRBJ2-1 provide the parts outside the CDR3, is DSGVTQTPKHLITATGQRVTLRCSPRSGDLSVYWYQQSLDQGLQFLIQYYNGEERAKGNILERFSAQQFPDLHSELNLSSLELGDSALYFCASSAFDEQFFGPGTRLTVL.